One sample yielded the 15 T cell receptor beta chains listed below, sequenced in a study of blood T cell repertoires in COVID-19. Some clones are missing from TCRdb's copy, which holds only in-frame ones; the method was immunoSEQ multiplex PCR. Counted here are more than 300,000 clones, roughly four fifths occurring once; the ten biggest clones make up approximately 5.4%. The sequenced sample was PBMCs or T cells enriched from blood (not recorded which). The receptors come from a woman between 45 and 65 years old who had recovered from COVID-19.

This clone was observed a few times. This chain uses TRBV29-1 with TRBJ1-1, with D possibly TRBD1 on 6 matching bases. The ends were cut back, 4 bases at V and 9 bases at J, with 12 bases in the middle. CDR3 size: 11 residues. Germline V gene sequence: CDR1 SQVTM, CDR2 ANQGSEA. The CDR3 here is CSVVRDTQAFF. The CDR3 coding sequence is TGCAGCGTTGTTCGGGACACCCAAGCTTTCTTT.

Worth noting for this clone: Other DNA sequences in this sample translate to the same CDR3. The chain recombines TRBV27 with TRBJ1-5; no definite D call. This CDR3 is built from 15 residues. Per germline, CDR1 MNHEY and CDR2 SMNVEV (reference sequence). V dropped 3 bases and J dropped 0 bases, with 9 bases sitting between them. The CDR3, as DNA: TGTGCCAGCAGTTTTAGTGTATATAGCAATCAGCCCCAGCATTTT. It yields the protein CASSFSVYSNQPQHF.

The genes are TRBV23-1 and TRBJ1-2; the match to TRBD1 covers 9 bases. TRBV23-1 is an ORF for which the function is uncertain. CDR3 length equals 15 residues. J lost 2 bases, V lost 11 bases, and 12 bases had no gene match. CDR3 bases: TGCGCCGGGTGGGACAGGGTCCCCTACAACTATGGCTACACCTTC. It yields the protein CAGWDRVPYNYGYTF.

CDR3 in amino acids: CASSTQGNYGYTF. CDR3 bases: TGTGCCAGCAGCACCCAGGGGAACTATGGCTACACCTTC. This sequence joins TRBV3-1 (or the pseudogene TRBV3-2) and TRBJ1-2, with D possibly TRBD1 on 6 matching bases. Trimming took off 5 bases at V and 2 bases at J, with 9 bases between the two ends. CDR3 length equals 13 residues. Germline V gene data show CDR1 as LGHDT and CDR2 as YNNKEL (reference sequence).

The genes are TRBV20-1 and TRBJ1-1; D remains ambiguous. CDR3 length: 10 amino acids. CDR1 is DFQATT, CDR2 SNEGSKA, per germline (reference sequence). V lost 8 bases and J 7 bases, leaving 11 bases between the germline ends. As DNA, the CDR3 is TGCAGTCCCCGTGAGGGTGAAGCTTTCTTT. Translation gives CSPREGEAFF.

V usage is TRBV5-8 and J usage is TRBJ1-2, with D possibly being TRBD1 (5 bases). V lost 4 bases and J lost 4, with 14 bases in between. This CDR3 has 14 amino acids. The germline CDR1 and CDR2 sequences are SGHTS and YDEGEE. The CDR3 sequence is CASSTHSGVYGYTF. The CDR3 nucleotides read TGTGCCAGCAGCACGCATTCGGGGGTCTATGGCTACACCTTC.

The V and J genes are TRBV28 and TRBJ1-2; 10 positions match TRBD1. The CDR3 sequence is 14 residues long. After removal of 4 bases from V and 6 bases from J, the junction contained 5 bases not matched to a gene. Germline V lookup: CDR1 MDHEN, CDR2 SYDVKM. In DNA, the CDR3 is TGTGCCAGCAGTTCCCCGGGACAGGGGCATGGCTACACCTTC. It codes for CASSSPGQGHGYTF.

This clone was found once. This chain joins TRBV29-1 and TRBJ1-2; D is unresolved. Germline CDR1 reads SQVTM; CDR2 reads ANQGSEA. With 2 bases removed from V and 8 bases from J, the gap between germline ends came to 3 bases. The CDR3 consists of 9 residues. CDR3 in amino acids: CSVEPGYTF. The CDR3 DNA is TGCAGCGTTGAACCAGGCTACACCTTC.

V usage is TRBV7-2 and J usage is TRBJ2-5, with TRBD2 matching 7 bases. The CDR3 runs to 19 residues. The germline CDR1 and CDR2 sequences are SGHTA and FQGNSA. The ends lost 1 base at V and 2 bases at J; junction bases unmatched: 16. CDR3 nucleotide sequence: TGTGCCAGCAGCTTAGAGTGGTTAGGGCTAGCGGATATTCAAGAGACCCAGTACTTC. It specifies CASSLEWLGLADIQETQYF.

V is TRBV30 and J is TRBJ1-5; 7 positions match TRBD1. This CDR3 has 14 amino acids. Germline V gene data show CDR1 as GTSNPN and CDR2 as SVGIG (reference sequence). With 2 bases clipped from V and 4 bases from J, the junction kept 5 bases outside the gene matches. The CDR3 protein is CAWSIQGGNQPQHF. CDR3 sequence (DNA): TGTGCCTGGAGTATCCAGGGGGGTAATCAGCCCCAGCATTTT.

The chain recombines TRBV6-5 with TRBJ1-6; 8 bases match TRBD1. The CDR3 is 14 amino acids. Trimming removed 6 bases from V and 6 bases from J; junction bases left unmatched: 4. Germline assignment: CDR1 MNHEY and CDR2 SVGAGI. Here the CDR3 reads CASRADRGNSPLHF. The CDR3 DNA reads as TGTGCCAGCAGGGCCGACAGGGGTAATTCACCCCTCCACTTT.

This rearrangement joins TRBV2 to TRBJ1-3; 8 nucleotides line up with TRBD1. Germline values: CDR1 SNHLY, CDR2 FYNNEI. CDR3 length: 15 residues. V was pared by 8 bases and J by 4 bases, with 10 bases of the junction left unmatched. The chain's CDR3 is CASVTQGAAGNTIYF. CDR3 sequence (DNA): TGTGCCAGCGTAACCCAGGGGGCCGCCGGAAACACCATATATTTT.

CDR3 loop: CASSQGGGYGYTF. As DNA, the CDR3 is TGCGCCAGCAGCCAAGGGGGAGGGTATGGCTACACCTTC. J is TRBJ1-2 and V is TRBV4-3; D call uncertain. Germline-derived CDR1 and CDR2 are LGHNA and YSLEER. This CDR3 spans 13 amino acids. Trimming pared 1 base from V and 5 bases from J, leaving 8 bases between.

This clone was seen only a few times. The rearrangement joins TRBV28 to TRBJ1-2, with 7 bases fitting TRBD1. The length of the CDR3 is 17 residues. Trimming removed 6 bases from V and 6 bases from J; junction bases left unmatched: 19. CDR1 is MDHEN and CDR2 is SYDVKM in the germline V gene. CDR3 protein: CASRLPLRTGLGDGYTF. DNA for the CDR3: TGTGCCAGCAGGCTACCCCTACGGACAGGCCTGGGGGATGGCTACACCTTC.

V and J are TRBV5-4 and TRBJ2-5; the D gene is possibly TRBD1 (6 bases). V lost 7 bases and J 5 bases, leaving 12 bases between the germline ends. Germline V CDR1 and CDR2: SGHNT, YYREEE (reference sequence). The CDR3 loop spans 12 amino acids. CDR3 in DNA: TGTGCCAGCGGGTTGCAGGGGGAGACCCAGTACTTC. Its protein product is CASGLQGETQYF.